This TCR beta chain was captured in a study of memory CD4+ T cells and cytomegalovirus serostatus. This clone was picked up one time. Single viable CD3+CD4+CD8-CD45RO+ cells were sorted as the memory CD4+ T cells. Libraries were prepared by immunoSEQ multiplex PCR; TCRdb keeps only in-frame clonotypes and omits some of them. The data contain over 65,000 clones, around four fifths of them seen just once; the ten biggest clones take up around 2.6%. This TCR was sampled from an adult in good health and CMV-seropositive. Sequencing input: memory CD4+ T cells from blood.

The CDR3 sequence is CASSLGTGQNEQFF. In DNA, the CDR3 is TGTGCCAGCAGCTTGGGCACAGGGCAGAATGAGCAGTTCTTC. The chain carries TRBV7-2 and TRBJ2-1; D possibly corresponds to TRBD1 (6 bases). Trimming took off 3 bases at V and 7 bases at J, with 13 bases between the two ends. This CDR3 is built from 14 residues. CDR1 and CDR2 from the germline V gene are SGHTA and FQGNSA.